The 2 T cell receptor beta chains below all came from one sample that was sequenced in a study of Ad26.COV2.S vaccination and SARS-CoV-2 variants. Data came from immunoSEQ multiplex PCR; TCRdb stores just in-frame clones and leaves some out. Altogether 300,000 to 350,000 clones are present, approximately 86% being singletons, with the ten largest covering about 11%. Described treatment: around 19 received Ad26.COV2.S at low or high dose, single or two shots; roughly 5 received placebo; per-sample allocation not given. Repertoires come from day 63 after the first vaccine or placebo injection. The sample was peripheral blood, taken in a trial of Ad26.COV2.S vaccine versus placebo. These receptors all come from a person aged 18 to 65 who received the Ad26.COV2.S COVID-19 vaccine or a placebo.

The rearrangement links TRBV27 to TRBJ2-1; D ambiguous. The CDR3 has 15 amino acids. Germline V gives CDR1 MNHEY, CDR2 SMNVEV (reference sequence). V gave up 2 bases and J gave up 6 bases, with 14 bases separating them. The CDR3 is CASSLRAQPPNEQFF. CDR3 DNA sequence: TGTGCCAGCAGTTTACGTGCCCAACCCCCCAATGAGCAGTTCTTC.

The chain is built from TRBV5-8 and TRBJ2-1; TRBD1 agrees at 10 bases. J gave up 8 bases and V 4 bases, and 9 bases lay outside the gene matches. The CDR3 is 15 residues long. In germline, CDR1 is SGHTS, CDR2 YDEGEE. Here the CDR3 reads CASSQGQGGYDEQFF. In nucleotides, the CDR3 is TGTGCCAGCAGCCAAGGACAGGGGGGTTATGATGAGCAGTTCTTC. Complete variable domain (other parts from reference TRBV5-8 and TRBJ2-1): EAGVTQSPTHLIKTRGQQATLRCSPISGHTSVYWYQQALGLGLQFLLWYDEGEERNRGNFPPRFSGRQFPNYSSELNVNALELEDSALYLCASSQGQGGYDEQFFGPGTRLTVL.